These 15 T cell receptor beta chains were sequenced from one sample in a study of T cells in Graves' hyperthyroidism and ophthalmopathy. Using RNA transcripts as the source, TCR beta CDR3 regions were amplified. TCR CDR3 underwent first-round RT-PCR with the HTBI primer set. TCRdb analysed the multiplex PCR reads with MiXCR anew, one entry per CDR3 protein. The table records some 720,000 distinct CDR3 sequences, roughly 15% of them present only once. The specimen sequenced was blood. The receptors stem from a man aged 18 to 30 with Graves' hyperthyroidism.

Ten or more counts support this clonotype. J is TRBJ2-1 and V is TRBV12-3 or TRBV12-4; D is ambiguous. The CDR3 is 13 residues long. The V gene lost 3 bases and the J gene lost 3 bases, with 6 bases spanning the gap. CDR3: CASSFNSYNEQFF. In DNA, the CDR3 is TGTGCCAGCAGTTTCAACAGCTACAATGAGCAGTTCTTC.

In its sample, this clonotype was seen many times. The CDR3 region has the DNA TGCAGTGCTAGACGGCAGGGAACAGGCACCTATGAGCCCCAGCATTTT. As protein: CSARRQGTGTYEPQHF. This sequence joins TRBV20-1 and TRBJ1-5, with D possibly being TRBD1 (5 bases). Germline CDR1 and CDR2: DFQATT and SNEGSKA (reference sequence). Between the trimmed V and J ends, which lost 2 bases and 8 bases, there was a span of 22 bases. CDR3 length equals 16 residues.

This chain joins TRBV10-3 and TRBJ2-2, with 8 bases identical to TRBD1. In germline, CDR1 is ENHRY, CDR2 SYGVKD. This CDR3 region has 16 residues. After removal of 4 bases from V and 6 bases from J, the junction contained 10 bases not matched to a gene. Here the CDR3 DNA reads TGTGCCATCAGTGCGGTCCAGGGGGCTTTTTCCGGGGAGCTGTTTTTT. Its translation is CAISAVQGAFSGELFF.

In this sample, this clonotype turned up a few times. J is TRBJ1-3 and V is TRBV12-3 or TRBV12-4, with D unresolved. V lost 1 base and J 0 bases, leaving 10 bases between the germline ends. The CDR3 has 16 amino acids. The CDR3 region has the DNA TGTGCCAGCAGTTTAGGGTGGCAGGACTCTGGAAACACCATATATTTT. Protein sequence: CASSLGWQDSGNTIYF.

This clonotype was seen at least ten times. The chain recombines TRBV11-2 with TRBJ2-5; D is unclear. The CDR3 loop spans 12 amino acids. The germline V gene has CDR1 SGHAT and CDR2 FQNNGV. The V and J ends lost 6 bases and 5 bases respectively, with 10 bases between them. This chain's CDR3 is CASRLPMETQYF. DNA of the CDR3: TGTGCCAGCAGGCTACCTATGGAGACCCAGTACTTC.

At least ten counts were recorded for this clonotype. The rearrangement links TRBV10-1 to TRBJ2-3, with 7 bases fitting TRBD1. After removal of 4 bases from V and 5 bases from J, the junction contained 0 bases not matched to a gene. Germline V CDR1 and CDR2: WNHNN, SYGVQD (reference sequence). The CDR3 extends over 12 amino acids. The CDR3 is CASSGDRDTQYF. The CDR3 DNA follows: TGCGCCAGCAGTGGGGACAGAGATACGCAGTATTTT.

This clonotype was counted only a few times. The chain couples TRBV7-2 to TRBJ1-1, with D tentatively TRBD1 (6 bases). CDR1 is SGHTA and CDR2 is FQGNSA in the germline V gene. V shed 1 base and J shed 7 bases, with 13 bases lying between them. This CDR3 is 14 amino acids long. The CDR3 is CASSLGAQQGEAFF. CDR3 nucleotide sequence: TGTGCCAGCAGCTTAGGAGCCCAACAGGGTGAAGCTTTCTTT.

This clonotype was detected ten times or more. The chain recombines TRBV11-2 with TRBJ2-3; no definite D call. V lost 1 base and J 5 bases, leaving 16 bases between the germline ends. This CDR3 comprises 16 residues. Germline CDR1 reads SGHAT; CDR2 reads FQNNGV. The CDR3 DNA reads TGTGCCAGCAGCTTAGTACCGGGTCCCAAATTAGATACGCAGTATTTT. Translation gives CASSLVPGPKLDTQYF.

In its sample, this clonotype was seen a few times. This sequence joins TRBV20-1 and TRBJ1-1; TRBD1 matches at 7 bases. J gave up 2 bases and V 6 bases, and 6 bases lay outside the gene matches. This CDR3 is built from 13 residues. Germline V gene lookup returns CDR1 DFQATT and CDR2 SNEGSKA (reference sequence). The CDR3 sequence: CSAIRQGNTEAFF. The CDR3 region has the DNA TGCAGTGCCATAAGACAGGGAAACACTGAAGCTTTCTTT.

This clonotype was observed many times. V and J are TRBV28 and TRBJ2-7, with a weak D call TRBD1 (6 bases). The germline V gene has CDR1 MDHEN and CDR2 SYDVKM. Trimming took off 7 bases at V and 5 bases at J, with 15 bases between the two ends. The CDR3 totals 13 residues. The CDR3 DNA reads TGTGCCAGCACAGGGGAAGGGGTCGACGAGCAGTACTTC. It encodes CASTGEGVDEQYF. Full variable domain (outside the CDR3, taken from reference TRBV28 and TRBJ2-7): DVKVTQSSRYLVKRTGEKVFLECVQDMDHENMFWYRQDPGLGLRLIYFSYDVKMKEKGDIPEGYSVSREKKERFSLILESASTNQTSMYLCASTGEGVDEQYFGPGTRLTVT.

Only a few counts were recorded for this clonotype. One end of the junction is discordant with germline, which a read error may explain. J is TRBJ1-1 and V is TRBV20-1; D is perhaps TRBD1 (5 bases). Germline CDR1 reads DFQATT; CDR2 reads SNEGSKA (reference sequence). This CDR3 has 16 amino acids. CDR3: CSARSDEAGWNSEAFF. The CDR3 DNA reads as TGCAGTGCCAGGTCGGACGAGGCAGGGTGGAACTCTGAAGCTTTCTTT.

Remarks on this clonotype: Since a much larger clone is just one base distant, this may be a read error. J is TRBJ2-1 and V is TRBV7-8, with D perhaps TRBD1 (6 bases). Germline lookup yields CDR1 SGHVS and CDR2 FQNEAQ. This CDR3 contains 16 residues. DNA for the CDR3: TGTGCCAGCAGCTTAGTCTCAGGGGCCCGTTACAATGAGCAGCTCTTC. This encodes CASSLVSGARYNEQLF.

The chain is built from TRBV12-5 and TRBJ2-1; the match to TRBD2 covers 11 bases. Germline CDR1 is LGHNT and CDR2 is FRNRAP. V shed 8 bases and J 8 bases; nucleotides not matched to a gene: 8. The CDR3 runs 14 residues. CDR3 protein: CASWLAGGGDEQFF. CDR3 DNA sequence: TGTGCTAGTTGGCTAGCGGGAGGTGGGGATGAGCAGTTCTTC.

This clonotype has at least ten counts. J is TRBJ2-1 and V is TRBV28, with D hard to call. Germline values: CDR1 MDHEN, CDR2 SYDVKM. V was pared by 3 bases and J by 5 bases, with 8 bases between. The CDR3 runs to 13 residues. In DNA form, the CDR3 reads TGTGCCAGCAGTTTTGACGGAAACAATGAGCAGTTCTTC. Translated, it gives CASSFDGNNEQFF.

This clonotype was recorded at least ten times. V is TRBV20-1 and J is TRBJ2-3; 13 bases are a match to TRBD2. V trimming: 7 bases; J trimming: 6 bases; junction bases outside the gene matches: 16. CDR3 length: 17 residues. Germline CDR1 reads DFQATT; CDR2 reads SNEGSKA (reference sequence). CDR3 protein: CSGSGWETSGRRDTQYF. CDR3 DNA: TGCAGTGGGAGTGGTTGGGAGACTAGCGGGAGGAGGGATACGCAGTATTTT.